Presented here are 10 T cell receptor beta chains from one specimen sequenced in a study of shared clonotypes between healthy human individuals. TCRdb's table, derived via immunoSEQ multiplex PCR, lists solely in-frame clones and lacks some. The sample shows roughly 2.2 million clones, just under 95% of them seen only once. Material for sequencing was naive CD4+ T cells from PBMCs. As for subset: CD45RA+ positively selected. The receptors come from a man aged 18 to 29 in good health. Some clones in this sample may be carry-over from other donors' samples.

The rearrangement uses TRBV10-3 and TRBJ1-2, with 9 nucleotides matching TRBD1. V was pared by 0 bases and J by 8 bases, with 16 bases of the junction left unmatched. The CDR3 length is 18 residues. Germline values: CDR1 ENHRY, CDR2 SYGVKD. In nucleotides, the CDR3 is TGTGCCATCAGTGAGTCCATTCCTGGACAGGGGCGGGAGGGCGGCTACACCTTC. It codes for CAISESIPGQGREGGYTF.

Of note for this clone: The DNA is left out, because the CDR3 cannot be placed on it with certainty; the CDR3 is given as TCRdb lists it. The CDR3 sequence: CASSKDVGRGNTGELFF. This chain links TRBV21-1 with TRBJ2-2. TRBV21-1 represents a pseudogene. Inclusive of both ends, the CDR3 amounts to 17 amino acids.

CDR3 sequence reads: CASSPRDNQETQYF. DNA of the CDR3: TGTGCCAGCAGCCCGAGGGACAACCAAGAGACCCAGTACTTC. V is TRBV11-2 and J is TRBJ2-5, with a tentative D call TRBD1 (6 bases). Germline loops: CDR1 SGHAT, CDR2 FQNNGV. This CDR3 is built from 14 residues. The V gene lost 5 bases and the J gene lost 0 bases, with 10 bases spanning the gap.

This sequence joins TRBV28 and TRBJ2-7; 10 nucleotides match TRBD2. Trimming took 2 bases from V and 4 from J; bases not matched to a gene: 2. The CDR3 spans 14 residues. The germline gives CDR1 MDHEN, CDR2 SYDVKM. Here the CDR3 reads CASSLQLAGYEQYF. The CDR3 nucleotides are TGTGCCAGCAGTTTACAACTAGCGGGGTACGAGCAGTACTTC. The variable domain in full, with the rest retrieved from reference TRBV28 and TRBJ2-7, is DVKVTQSSRYLVKRTGEKVFLECVQDMDHENMFWYRQDPGLGLRLIYFSYDVKMKEKGDIPEGYSVSREKKERFSLILESASTNQTSMYLCASSLQLAGYEQYFGPGTRLTVT.

This clone came up once. The rearrangement uses TRBV7-3 and TRBJ1-1; D unclear. The CDR3 contains 13 residues. Germline V CDR1 and CDR2: SGHTA, FQGTGA. Between the trimmed V and J ends, which lost 3 bases and 1 base, there was a span of 6 bases. The CDR3 loop is CASSFRPNTEAFF. CDR3 nucleotide sequence: TGTGCCAGCAGCTTTAGACCGAACACTGAAGCTTTCTTT.

The genes are TRBV9 and TRBJ2-1, with 9 bases matching TRBD1. In germline, CDR1 is SGDLS, CDR2 YYNGEE. Trimming cost V 3 bases and J 9 bases; bases outside gene matches: 7. The CDR3 spans 14 residues. CDR3 sequence: CASSGTGAAGEQFF. The DNA for the CDR3 is TGTGCCAGCAGCGGGACAGGGGCGGCCGGTGAGCAGTTCTTC. The full variable domain, rest sourced from reference TRBV9 and TRBJ2-1, is DSGVTQTPKHLITATGQRVTLRCSPRSGDLSVYWYQQSLDQGLQFLIQYYNGEERAKGNILERFSAQQFPDLHSELNLSSLELGDSALYFCASSGTGAAGEQFFGPGTRLTVL.

The CDR3 bases are TGTGCCAGCAGCCAAGTCTCCGGGACTAGCACCTACGAGCAGTACTTC. This sequence encodes CASSQVSGTSTYEQYF. The chain combines TRBV4-2 with TRBJ2-7, with 9 bases fitting TRBD2. The trim removed 1 base at V and 2 bases at J, leaving 6 bases unmatched. Per germline, CDR1 LGHNA and CDR2 YNFKEQ. This CDR3 region has 16 residues.

V and J are TRBV21-1 and TRBJ1-5; the table's D call TRBD1 went unverified against the DNA. TRBV21-1 is assigned pseudogene status. The CDR3 is made up of 13 amino acids. CDR3 coding DNA: TGTGCCAGCAGCAAACTTGTCAGTCAGCCCCAGCATTTT. Translated, it gives CASSKLVSQPQHF.

This clone came up once. The rearrangement links TRBV27 to TRBJ2-1; tentative D call: TRBD2 (5 bases). Trimming removed 6 bases from V and 9 bases from J, with 9 bases in between. The CDR3 extends over 11 amino acids. Germline loops: CDR1 MNHEY, CDR2 SMNVEV (reference sequence). The CDR3 protein is CASRSGFEQFF. The DNA of the CDR3 is TGTGCCAGCAGGTCGGGATTTGAGCAGTTCTTC.

In the case of this clone: A junction boundary mismatches the germline segment, possibly from a read error. The chain has TRBV18 and TRBJ1-1; a possible D gene is TRBD1 (5 bases). Germline lookup yields CDR1 KGHSH and CDR2 LQKENI. The CDR3 is 15 amino acids. The DNA of the CDR3 is TGTGCCAGCACACCCAGCCTAGGGGAAAACACTGAAGCTTTCTTT. This codes for CASTPSLGENTEAFF.